Below are 9 T cell receptor beta chains sequenced from a single sample in a study of cytomegalovirus exposure and HLA in healthy donors. Primers for the PCR totalled 60 Vbeta and 13 Jbeta. Sequencing was performed with immunoSEQ multiplex PCR; in TCRdb, only in-frame clones are kept and a portion is missing. The sample has more than 55,000 clones. Sequencing used PBMCs. The source is a woman in her thirties or forties in good health and CMV-seropositive.

The chain employs TRBV6-5 and TRBJ2-2; 8 bases line up with TRBD2. After removal of 6 bases from V and 3 bases from J, the junction contained 6 bases not matched to a gene. The CDR3 has 15 amino acids. In germline, CDR1 is MNHEY, CDR2 SVGAGI. CDR3 region: CASRPTSGDTGELFF. In nucleotides, the CDR3 is TGTGCCAGCAGACCCACTAGCGGAGACACCGGGGAGCTGTTTTTT.

This chain joins TRBV18 and TRBJ1-2; perhaps TRBD1 as D (5 bases). The germline V gene encodes CDR1 KGHSH and CDR2 LQKENI. The V and J ends lost 8 bases and 4 bases respectively, with 14 bases between them. The CDR3 is 13 amino acids. Here the CDR3 DNA reads TGTGCCAGCCAACCGGGGGACCCCTATGGCTACACCTTC. It specifies CASQPGDPYGYTF.

The rearrangement joins TRBV5-4 to TRBJ2-3; 7 positions agree with TRBD2. The CDR3 has 15 amino acids. From germline, CDR1 is SGHNT and CDR2 YYREEE (reference sequence). V lost 5 bases to trimming and J lost 2 bases; unmatched junction nucleotides: 8. CDR3 coding DNA: TGTGCCAGCAGTCCTCGTAGCGGGTCCACAGATACGCAGTATTTT. Protein: CASSPRSGSTDTQYF. The variable domain in full, completed from reference TRBV5-4 and TRBJ2-3, reads ETGVTQSPTHLIKTRGQQVTLRCSSQSGHNTVSWYQQALGQGPQFIFQYYREEENGRGNFPPRFSGLQFPNYSSELNVNALELDDSALYLCASSPRSGSTDTQYFGPGTRLTVL.

The chain has TRBV10-3 and TRBJ1-4; a weak D match, TRBD1 (6 bases). The CDR3 extends over 16 amino acids. Trimming took 0 bases from V and 3 from J, leaving 11 bases between them. Germline V gives CDR1 ENHRY, CDR2 SYGVKD. The CDR3 sequence is CAISESRTASNEKLFF. CDR3 DNA: TGTGCCATCAGTGAGTCTAGGACAGCCTCTAATGAAAAACTGTTTTTT.

V gene TRBV5-1 combines with J gene TRBJ1-2; D possibly corresponds to TRBD1 (5 bases). Germline-derived CDR1 and CDR2 are SGHRS and YFSETQ. V gave up 0 bases and J gave up 1 base, with 10 bases separating them. This CDR3 has 15 residues. CDR3 sequence (DNA): TGCGCCAGCAGCTTGGCCGGGACTGTTAACTATGGCTACACCTTC. Translation gives CASSLAGTVNYGYTF.

The chain employs TRBV18 and TRBJ2-5; D is perhaps TRBD2 (5 bases). Judging by the DNA end, TRBJ2-7 fits better; the J call may be wrong. There are 14 residues in the CDR3. Germline V gene sequence: CDR1 KGHSH, CDR2 LQKENI. CDR3 loop: CASSPTGRVYEQYF. In DNA, the CDR3 is TGTGCCAGCTCACCAACCGGGCGGGTCTACGAGCAGTACTTC.

V gene TRBV10-3 combines with J gene TRBJ1-1; perhaps TRBD1 as D (5 bases). V gave up 2 bases and J gave up 4 bases, with 8 bases separating them. CDR3 length: 13 residues. Germline-derived CDR1 and CDR2 are ENHRY and SYGVKD. CDR3 bases: TGTGCCATCAGTGAGACGACAGCCACTGAAGCTTTCTTT. It yields the protein CAISETTATEAFF.

This chain links TRBV29-1 with TRBJ2-2; 10 nucleotides agree with TRBD1. The CDR3 extends over 14 amino acids. V shed 7 bases and J 4 bases; nucleotides not matched to a gene: 6. CDR1 SQVTM and CDR2 ANQGSEA come from the germline V gene. CDR3 in DNA: TGCAGCGCGGACAGGGGGTCAGGCACCGGGGAGCTGTTTTTT. This codes for CSADRGSGTGELFF.

J is TRBJ1-1 and V is TRBV28; tentatively, D is TRBD1 (6 bases). V shed 3 bases and J shed 4 bases, with 12 bases lying between them. Germline-derived CDR1 and CDR2 are MDHEN and SYDVKM. The CDR3 is 14 residues long. This CDR3 reads CASSLGRGITEAFF. In DNA, the CDR3 is TGTGCCAGCAGTTTGGGCAGGGGTATCACTGAAGCTTTCTTT. Filled out from reference TRBV28 and TRBJ1-1, the complete variable domain reads DVKVTQSSRYLVKRTGEKVFLECVQDMDHENMFWYRQDPGLGLRLIYFSYDVKMKEKGDIPEGYSVSREKKERFSLILESASTNQTSMYLCASSLGRGITEAFFGQGTRLTVV.